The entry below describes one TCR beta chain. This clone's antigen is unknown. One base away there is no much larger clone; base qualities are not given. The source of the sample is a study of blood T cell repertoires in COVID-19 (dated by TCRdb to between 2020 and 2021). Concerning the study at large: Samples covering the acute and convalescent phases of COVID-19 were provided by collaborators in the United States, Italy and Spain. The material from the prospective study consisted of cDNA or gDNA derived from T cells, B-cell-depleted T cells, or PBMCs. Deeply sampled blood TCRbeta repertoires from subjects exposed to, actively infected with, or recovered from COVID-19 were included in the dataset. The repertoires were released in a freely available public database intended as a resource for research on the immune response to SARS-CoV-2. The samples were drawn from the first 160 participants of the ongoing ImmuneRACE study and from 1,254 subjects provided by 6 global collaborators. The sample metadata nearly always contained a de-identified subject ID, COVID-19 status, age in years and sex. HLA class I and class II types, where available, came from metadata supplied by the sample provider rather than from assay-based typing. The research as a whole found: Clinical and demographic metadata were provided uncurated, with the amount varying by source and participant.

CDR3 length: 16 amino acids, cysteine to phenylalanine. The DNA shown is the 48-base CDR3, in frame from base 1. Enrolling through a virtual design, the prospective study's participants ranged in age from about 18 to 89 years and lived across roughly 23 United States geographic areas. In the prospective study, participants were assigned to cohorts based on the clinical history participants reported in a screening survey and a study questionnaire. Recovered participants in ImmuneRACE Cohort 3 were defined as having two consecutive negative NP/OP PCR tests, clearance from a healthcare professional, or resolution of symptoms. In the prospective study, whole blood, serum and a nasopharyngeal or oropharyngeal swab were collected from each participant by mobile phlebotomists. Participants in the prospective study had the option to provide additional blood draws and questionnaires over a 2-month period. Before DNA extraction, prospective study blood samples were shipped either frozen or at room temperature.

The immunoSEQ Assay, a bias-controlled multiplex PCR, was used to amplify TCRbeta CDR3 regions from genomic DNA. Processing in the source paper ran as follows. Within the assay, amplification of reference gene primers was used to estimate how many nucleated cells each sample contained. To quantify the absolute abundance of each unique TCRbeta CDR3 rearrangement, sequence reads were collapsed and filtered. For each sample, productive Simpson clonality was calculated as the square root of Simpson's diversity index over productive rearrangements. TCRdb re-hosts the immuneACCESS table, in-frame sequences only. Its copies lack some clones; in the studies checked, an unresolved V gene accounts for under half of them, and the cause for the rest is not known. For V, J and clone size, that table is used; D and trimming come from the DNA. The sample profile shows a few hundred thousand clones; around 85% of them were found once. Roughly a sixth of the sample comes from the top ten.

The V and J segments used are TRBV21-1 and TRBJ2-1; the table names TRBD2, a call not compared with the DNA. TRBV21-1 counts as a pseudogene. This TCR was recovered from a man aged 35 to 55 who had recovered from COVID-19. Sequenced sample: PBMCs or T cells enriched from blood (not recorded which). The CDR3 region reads CASSGTSGSSYNEQFF. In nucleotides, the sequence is TGTGCCAGCAGCGGAACTAGCGGGAGCTCCTACAATGAGCAGTTCTTC.